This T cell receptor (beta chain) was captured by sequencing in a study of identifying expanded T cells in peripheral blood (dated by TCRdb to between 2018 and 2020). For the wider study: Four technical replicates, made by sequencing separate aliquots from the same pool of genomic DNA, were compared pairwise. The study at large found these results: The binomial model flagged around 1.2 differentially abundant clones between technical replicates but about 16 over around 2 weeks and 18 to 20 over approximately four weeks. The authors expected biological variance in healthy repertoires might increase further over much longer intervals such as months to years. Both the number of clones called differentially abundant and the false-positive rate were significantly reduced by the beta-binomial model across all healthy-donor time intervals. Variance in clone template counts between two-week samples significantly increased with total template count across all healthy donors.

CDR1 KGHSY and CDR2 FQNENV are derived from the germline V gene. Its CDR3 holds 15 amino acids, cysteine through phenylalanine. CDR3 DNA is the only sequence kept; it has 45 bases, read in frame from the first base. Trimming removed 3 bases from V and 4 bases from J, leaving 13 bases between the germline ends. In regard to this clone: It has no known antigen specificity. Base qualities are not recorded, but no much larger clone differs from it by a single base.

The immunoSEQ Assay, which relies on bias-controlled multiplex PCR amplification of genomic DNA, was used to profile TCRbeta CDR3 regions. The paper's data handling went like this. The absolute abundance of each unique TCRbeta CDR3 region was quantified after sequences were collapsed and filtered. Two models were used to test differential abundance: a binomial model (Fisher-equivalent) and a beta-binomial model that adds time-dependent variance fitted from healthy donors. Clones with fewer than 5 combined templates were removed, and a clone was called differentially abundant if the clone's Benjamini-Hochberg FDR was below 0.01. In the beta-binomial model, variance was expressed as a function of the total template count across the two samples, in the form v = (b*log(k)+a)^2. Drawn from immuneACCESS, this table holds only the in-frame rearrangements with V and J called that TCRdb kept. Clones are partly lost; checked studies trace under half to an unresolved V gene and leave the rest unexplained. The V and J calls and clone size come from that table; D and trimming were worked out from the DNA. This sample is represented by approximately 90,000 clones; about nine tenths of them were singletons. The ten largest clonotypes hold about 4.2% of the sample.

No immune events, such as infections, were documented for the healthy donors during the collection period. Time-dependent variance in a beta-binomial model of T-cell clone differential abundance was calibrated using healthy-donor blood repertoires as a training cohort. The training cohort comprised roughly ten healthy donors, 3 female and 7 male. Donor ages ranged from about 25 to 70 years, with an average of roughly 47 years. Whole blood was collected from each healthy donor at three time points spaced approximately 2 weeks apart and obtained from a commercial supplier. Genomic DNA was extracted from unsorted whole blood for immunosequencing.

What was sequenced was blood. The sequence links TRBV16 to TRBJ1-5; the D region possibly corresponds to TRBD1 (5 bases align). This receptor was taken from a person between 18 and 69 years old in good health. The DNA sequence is TGTGCCAGCAGCCAGGGGAGAGGGGAGAATCAGCCCCAGCATTTT. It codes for CASSQGRGENQPQHF. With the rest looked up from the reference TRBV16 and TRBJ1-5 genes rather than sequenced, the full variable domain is GEEVAQTPKHLVRGEGQKAKLYCAPIKGHSYVFWYQQVLKNEFKFLISFQNENVFDETGMPKERFSAKCLPNSPCSLEIQATKLEDSAVYFCASSQGRGENQPQHFGDGTRLSIL.